This TCR beta chain originates from a study of cytomegalovirus exposure and HLA in healthy donors. General study points: A later look showed TCR association rates differing by HLA locus, highest for DRB1 and lowest for HLA-C. A later analysis appeared to link common viral pathogens to several of the most significant clusters. High specificity and sensitivity for cytomegalovirus status were reported for the classifier.

CDR1 is ENHRY, CDR2 SYGVKD, per germline. The CDR3 contains 13 residues. V lost 9 bases to trimming and J lost 4 bases, with 15 bases between them. Vbeta (60) and Jbeta (13) primers were used in the PCR. Sequencing used immunoSEQ multiplex PCR; TCRdb keeps in-frame clones, though not all of them. This repertoire shows about 82,000 clones, 90% found once; its top ten account for 2.3%. This clone was seen a single time. The antigen is undetermined. The source material was PBMCs. J is TRBJ1-2 and V is TRBV10-3, with D possibly TRBD1 on 5 matching bases. The TCR comes from a man aged 18-30 years in good health and CMV-seronegative. CDR3 amino acids: CAIKGAGPYGYTF. The CDR3 nucleotides read TGTGCCATAAAAGGAGCGGGGCCCTATGGCTACACCTTC.